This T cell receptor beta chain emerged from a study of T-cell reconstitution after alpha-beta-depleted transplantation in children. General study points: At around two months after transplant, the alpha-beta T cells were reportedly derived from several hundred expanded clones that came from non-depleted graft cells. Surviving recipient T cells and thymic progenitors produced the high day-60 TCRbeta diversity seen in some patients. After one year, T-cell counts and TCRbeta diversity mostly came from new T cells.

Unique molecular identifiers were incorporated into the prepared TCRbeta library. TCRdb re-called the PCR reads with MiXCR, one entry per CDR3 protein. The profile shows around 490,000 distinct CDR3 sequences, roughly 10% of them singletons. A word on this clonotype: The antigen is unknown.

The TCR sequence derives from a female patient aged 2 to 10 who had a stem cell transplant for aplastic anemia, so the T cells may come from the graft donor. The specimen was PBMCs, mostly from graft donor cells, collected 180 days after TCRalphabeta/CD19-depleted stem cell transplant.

CDR3 coding DNA: TGCGCCAGCAGCCCGCCGGGACAGGGTTGGGAGACCCAGTACTTC. Translated: CASSPPGQGWETQYF. This chain uses TRBV5-1 with TRBJ2-5, with TRBD1 matching over 9 bases. Germline V lookup: CDR1 SGHRS, CDR2 YFSETQ. Trimming took 4 bases from V and 5 from J; bases not matched to a gene: 9. The CDR3 totals 15 residues.